This TCR beta chain was obtained from a study of blood T cell repertoires in COVID-19. About the study: Sites across the United States, Italy and Spain contributed samples from acute and convalescent COVID-19. PBMCs, B-cell-depleted T cells, or T cells provided the cDNA or gDNA that made up the material.

This clone occurred once. Methods used by the authors: Estimated nucleated cell counts came from reference gene primer amplification. The method was immunoSEQ multiplex PCR; TCRdb's version includes in-frame clones alone and lacks a portion of them. V and J calls and clone size are given by that table; D and trimming were obtained from the DNA. The sample lists over 140,000 clones; 80% to 85% were seen once. After removal of 6 bases from V and 7 bases from J, the junction contained 10 bases not matched to a gene. The CDR3 totals 14 residues. Germline V gives CDR1 MNHEY, CDR2 SVGAGI. The TCR comes from a woman aged 60 to 75 with acute or convalescent COVID-19. Source material: peripheral blood. V and J are TRBV6-5 and TRBJ2-3; 7 bases are shared with TRBD1. CDR3 DNA sequence: TGTGCCAGCAGGAGACCGGGACAGATAAATACGCAGTATTTT. Translated, it gives CASRRPGQINTQYF.